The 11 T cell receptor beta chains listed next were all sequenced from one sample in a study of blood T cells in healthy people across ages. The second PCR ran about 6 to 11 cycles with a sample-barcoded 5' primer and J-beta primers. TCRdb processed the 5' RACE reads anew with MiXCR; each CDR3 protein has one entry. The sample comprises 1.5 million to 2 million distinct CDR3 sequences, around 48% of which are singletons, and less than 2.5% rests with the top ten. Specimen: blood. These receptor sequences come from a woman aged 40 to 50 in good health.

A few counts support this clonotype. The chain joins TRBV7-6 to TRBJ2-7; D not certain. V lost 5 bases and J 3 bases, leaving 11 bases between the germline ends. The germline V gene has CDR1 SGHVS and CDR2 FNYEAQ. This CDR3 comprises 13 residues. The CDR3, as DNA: TGTGCCAGCAGCCCCTCCCGGATCTACGAGCAGTACTTC. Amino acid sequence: CASSPSRIYEQYF.

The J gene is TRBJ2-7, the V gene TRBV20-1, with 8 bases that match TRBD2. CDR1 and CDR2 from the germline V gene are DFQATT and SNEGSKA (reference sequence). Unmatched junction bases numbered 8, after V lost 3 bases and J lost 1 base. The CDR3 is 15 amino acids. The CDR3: CSASRTAGESYEQYF. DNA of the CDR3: TGCAGTGCTAGTCGAACAGCGGGGGAGTCCTACGAGCAGTACTTC.

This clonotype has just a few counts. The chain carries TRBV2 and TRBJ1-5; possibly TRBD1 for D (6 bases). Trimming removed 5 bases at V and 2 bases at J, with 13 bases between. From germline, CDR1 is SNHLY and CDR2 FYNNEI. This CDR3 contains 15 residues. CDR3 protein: CASSYQGNGNQPQHF. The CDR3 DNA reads TGTGCCAGCAGTTATCAGGGGAACGGCAATCAGCCCCAGCATTTT.

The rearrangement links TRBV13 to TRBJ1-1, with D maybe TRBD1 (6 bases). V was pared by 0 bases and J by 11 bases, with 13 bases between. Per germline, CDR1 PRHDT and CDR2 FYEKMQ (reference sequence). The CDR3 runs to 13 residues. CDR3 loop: CASSLGQGEMAFF. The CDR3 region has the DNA TGTGCCAGCAGCTTAGGACAGGGAGAAATGGCTTTCTTT.

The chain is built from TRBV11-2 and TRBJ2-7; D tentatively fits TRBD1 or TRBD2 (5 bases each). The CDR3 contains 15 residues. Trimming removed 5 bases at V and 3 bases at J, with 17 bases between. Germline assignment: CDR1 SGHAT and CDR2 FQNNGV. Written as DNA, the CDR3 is TGTGCCAGCAGCCAGCCGGGACGCGGATACTACGAGCAGTACTTC. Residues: CASSQPGRGYYEQYF.

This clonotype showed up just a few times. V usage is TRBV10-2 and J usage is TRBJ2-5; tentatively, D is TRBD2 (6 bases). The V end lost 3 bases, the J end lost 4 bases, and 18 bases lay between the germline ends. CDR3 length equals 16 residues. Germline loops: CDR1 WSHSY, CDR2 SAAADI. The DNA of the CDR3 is TGCGCCAGCAGTGATACGGGACTGGGATCGGGAGAGACCCAGTACTTC. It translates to CASSDTGLGSGETQYF.

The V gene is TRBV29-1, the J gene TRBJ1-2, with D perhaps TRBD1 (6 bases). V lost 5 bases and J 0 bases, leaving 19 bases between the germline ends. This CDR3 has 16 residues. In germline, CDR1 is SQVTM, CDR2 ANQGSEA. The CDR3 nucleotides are TGCAGCGTTAAACAGGGAGGGACAAACACTAACTATGGCTACACCTTC. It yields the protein CSVKQGGTNTNYGYTF.

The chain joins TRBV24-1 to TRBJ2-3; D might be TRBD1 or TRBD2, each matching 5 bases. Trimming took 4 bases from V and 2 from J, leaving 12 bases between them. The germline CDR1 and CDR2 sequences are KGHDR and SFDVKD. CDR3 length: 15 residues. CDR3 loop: CATSEPGRLTDTQYF. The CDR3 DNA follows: TGTGCCACCAGTGAGCCGGGACGACTCACAGATACGCAGTATTTT.

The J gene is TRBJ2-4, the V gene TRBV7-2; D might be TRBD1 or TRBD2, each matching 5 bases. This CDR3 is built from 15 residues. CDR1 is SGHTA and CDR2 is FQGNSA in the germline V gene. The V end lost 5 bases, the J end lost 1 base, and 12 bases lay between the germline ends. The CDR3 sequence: CASSVLGEAKNIQYF. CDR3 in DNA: TGTGCCAGCAGCGTACTAGGGGAGGCCAAAAACATTCAGTACTTC.

The CDR3 is CASSQDRPTPSITDTQYF. In DNA, the CDR3 is TGCGCCAGCAGCCAAGATCGTCCCACCCCAAGCATCACAGATACGCAGTATTTT. The V gene is TRBV4-1, the J gene TRBJ2-3; D unclear. The CDR3 is made up of 18 amino acids. Germline CDR1 reads MGHRA; CDR2 reads YSYEKL. V was trimmed by 0 bases and J by 2 bases, leaving 18 bases between them.

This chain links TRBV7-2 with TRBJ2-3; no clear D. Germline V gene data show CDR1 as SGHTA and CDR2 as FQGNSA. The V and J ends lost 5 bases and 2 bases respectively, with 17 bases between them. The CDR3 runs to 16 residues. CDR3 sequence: CASSPRGTLNTDTQYF. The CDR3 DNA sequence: TGTGCCAGCAGCCCGCGAGGCACCCTAAACACAGATACGCAGTATTTT.